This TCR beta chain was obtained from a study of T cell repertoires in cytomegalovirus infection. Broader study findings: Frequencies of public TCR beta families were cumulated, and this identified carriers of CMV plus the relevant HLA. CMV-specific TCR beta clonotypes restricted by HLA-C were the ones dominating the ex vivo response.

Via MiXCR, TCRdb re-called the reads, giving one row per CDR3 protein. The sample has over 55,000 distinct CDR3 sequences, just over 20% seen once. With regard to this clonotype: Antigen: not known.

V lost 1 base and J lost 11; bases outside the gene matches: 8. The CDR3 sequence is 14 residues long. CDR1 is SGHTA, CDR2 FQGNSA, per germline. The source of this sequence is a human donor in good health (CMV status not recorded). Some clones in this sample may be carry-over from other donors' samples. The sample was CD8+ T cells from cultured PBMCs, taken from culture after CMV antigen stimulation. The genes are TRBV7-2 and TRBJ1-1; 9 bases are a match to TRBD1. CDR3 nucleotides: TGTGCCAGCAGCTTAGGTCGTACAGGGGGCTGGGCTTTCTTT. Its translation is CASSLGRTGGWAFF.